Sequencing of this TCR beta chain was carried out in a study of blood T cells in healthy people across ages. With regard to this clonotype: Its antigen is not identified.

Notes on the study in general: Diversity was higher, and naive CD4+ cells more numerous, in long-lived donors than in aged donors. One million T cells yielded diversity estimates that were considered underestimates.

The authors ran a second PCR of about 7 to 11 cycles using a sample-barcoded 5' primer and a J-beta primer mix. MiXCR, run by TCRdb on the 5' RACE reads, gives a single entry per CDR3 protein. The profile covers 1.4 million or so distinct CDR3 sequences, with under 55% appearing a single time and about 4.1% taken by the ten largest. This CDR3 is built from 14 residues. The germline V gene encodes CDR1 MNHNS and CDR2 SASEGT. Trimming took off 3 bases at V and 3 bases at J, with 9 bases between the two ends. The sample taken for sequencing was blood. This TCR was sampled from a woman aged 18-29 years in good health. The chain carries TRBV6-1 and TRBJ1-5; D unclear. CDR3 protein: CASSDRGYNQPQHF. In DNA form, the CDR3 reads TGTGCCAGCAGTGACCGCGGGTACAATCAGCCCCAGCATTTT.